The 6 T cell receptor beta chains below were found in one sample sequenced in a study of T cell changes during pregnancy in multiple sclerosis. TCRdb keeps only in-frame clones here, not all; method: immunoSEQ multiplex PCR. The sample consists of approximately 41,000 clones, 92% of them appearing once. The starting material was CD4+ T cells from peripheral blood mononuclear cells, obtained in the first trimester of pregnancy. The receptor set was obtained from a female donor with multiple sclerosis, enrolled in a pregnancy study.

The chain carries TRBV6-4 and TRBJ2-1, with 11 bases matching TRBD2. The V segment lost 4 bases and the J segment 4 bases; nucleotides outside the gene matches: 3. Germline V lookup: CDR1 MRHNA, CDR2 SNTAGT. CDR3 length: 15 amino acids. The CDR3 DNA reads as TGTGCCAGCAGTGCCTCTAGCGGGAGGTACAATGAGCAGTTCTTC. Translating gives CASSASSGRYNEQFF.

The rearrangement uses TRBV5-4 and TRBJ1-3; TRBD1 matches at 10 bases. The CDR3 sequence is 16 residues long. Trimming took 1 base from V and 7 from J; bases not matched to a gene: 8. The germline V gene has CDR1 SGHNT and CDR2 YYREEE (reference sequence). The chain's CDR3 is CASSLTTGQGWNTIYF. The CDR3 DNA reads as TGTGCCAGCAGCTTGACGACGGGACAGGGGTGGAACACCATATATTTT.

The V and J genes are TRBV11-2 and TRBJ1-1, with D possibly matching TRBD1 (6 bases). V was clipped by 3 bases and J by 3 bases, with 17 bases between them. Looked up from germline, CDR1 is SGHAT and CDR2 is FQNNGV. The CDR3 totals 16 residues. CDR3 sequence reads: CASSFWQGTFDTEAFF. Here the CDR3 DNA reads TGTGCCAGCAGCTTCTGGCAGGGGACCTTTGACACTGAAGCTTTCTTT.

For the CDR3, the DNA is TGTGCCACCAGTTCTTCGACGGGCTACAATGAGCAGTTCTTC. Amino acid sequence: CATSSSTGYNEQFF. J is TRBJ2-1 and V is TRBV15; unclear D gene. Trimming left V 6 bases short and J 3 bases short, with 12 bases between. Germline loops: CDR1 LNHNV, CDR2 YYDKDF (reference sequence). The CDR3 is 14 amino acids.

The chain combines TRBV14 with TRBJ2-5; no clear D. The V end lost 4 bases, the J end lost 0 bases, and 9 bases lay between the germline ends. The CDR3 runs 14 residues. Germline lookup yields CDR1 SGHDN and CDR2 FVKESK. CDR3 sequence reads: CASSRALYQETQYF. In DNA form, the CDR3 reads TGTGCCAGCAGCCGCGCGCTGTACCAAGAGACCCAGTACTTC.

The CDR3 region has the DNA TGTGCCAGCAGTTTATCCCGGGGTGGGCCGGATCAGCCCCAGCATTTT. This codes for CASSLSRGGPDQPQHF. The chain links TRBV6-6 to TRBJ1-5; D unclear. Germline V gene lookup returns CDR1 MNHNY and CDR2 SVGAGI (reference sequence). The CDR3 extends over 16 amino acids. V lost 4 bases and J lost 5, with 18 bases in between.